The present TCR beta chain was sequenced within a study of T cells after yellow fever vaccination. TCRdb re-called the 5' RACE reads through MiXCR, storing one row per CDR3 protein. The sample has 200,000 to 300,000 distinct CDR3 sequences, roughly 13% seen once. In regard to this clonotype: Antigen specificity is unknown.

Overall study results and limits: Once the booster was given, most primary-vaccination clones reappeared, at about 96% for CD4 and around 90% for CD8. Although the secondary response was weaker, it peaked faster, at day 5 versus 15. Contaminants from the bulk population, in the form of abundant clonotypes, could be found in FACS-sorted repertoires.

The germline V and J ends were trimmed by 5 bases and 4 bases, with 15 bases remaining between them. This CDR3 spans 15 amino acids. Germline CDR1 is SGHTA and CDR2 is FQGNSA. The sequencing used CD4+ T cells sorted from PBMCs, collected 45 days after the yellow fever booster vaccination. This TCR was recovered from a man aged 25 to 45 who received the YFV17D yellow fever vaccine. This chain links TRBV7-2 with TRBJ1-5; no reliable D call. The CDR3 sequence is CASSPRRVPNQPQHF. CDR3 in DNA: TGTGCCAGCAGCCCCAGACGGGTCCCGAATCAGCCCCAGCATTTT.